This passage covers 10 T cell receptor beta chains from one sample sequenced in a study of CD8+ T cells in alopecia areata. Sequencing used cDNA as its template, made by extracting RNA and reverse transcribing it. The table came from immunoSEQ multiplex PCR; TCRdb's copy has only in-frame clones and leaves some out. The sample lists 180,000 or so clones; over 55% were seen once. The source was CD4+ T cells sorted from blood, collected at week 0. The receptors derive from a human donor with alopecia areata.

The table lists this clone with a count of one. The genes are TRBV6-5 and TRBJ2-7; D remains ambiguous. Between the trimmed V and J ends, which lost 0 bases and 7 bases, there was a span of 13 bases. The germline V gene encodes CDR1 MNHEY and CDR2 SVGAGI. The CDR3 totals 14 residues. The CDR3 region is CASSYSSAAKEQYF. As DNA, the CDR3 is TGTGCCAGCAGTTACTCGAGTGCGGCAAAGGAGCAGTACTTC.

This chain connects TRBV29-1 to TRBJ1-2; no clear D. This CDR3 has 11 amino acids. CDR1 and CDR2 from the germline V gene are SQVTM and ANQGSEA. V lost 6 bases and J lost 2, with 7 bases in between. CDR3 DNA sequence: TGCAGCGTCTTGGGAAACTATGGCTACACCTTC. Translation gives CSVLGNYGYTF.

J is TRBJ2-5 and V is TRBV7-2; perhaps TRBD2 as D (6 bases). V was trimmed by 3 bases and J by 1 base, leaving 12 bases between them. Germline CDR1 reads SGHTA; CDR2 reads FQGNSA. The CDR3 has 15 amino acids. For the CDR3, the DNA is TGTGCCAGCAGCTTTGGGCGGGGACCCCAAGAGACCCAGTACTTC. Its translation is CASSFGRGPQETQYF.

The V and J genes are TRBV12-5 and TRBJ2-5; D is undetermined. Germline V CDR1 and CDR2: LGHNT, FRNRAP. CDR3 length: 15 residues. V was cut by 1 base and J by 1 base, with 10 bases left in between. CDR3 amino acids: CASGLAAPTQETQYF. CDR3 nucleotide sequence: TGTGCTAGTGGTTTGGCGGCACCTACCCAAGAGACCCAGTACTTC.

There are many counts of this clone. The chain uses TRBV5-6 and TRBJ2-3; maybe TRBD2 (6 bases). The ends were cut back, 1 base at V and 6 bases at J, with 18 bases in the middle. CDR3 length: 16 residues. Germline V gene lookup returns CDR1 SGHDT and CDR2 YYEEEE. This chain's CDR3 is CASSLRRGSFSDTQYF. CDR3 coding DNA: TGTGCCAGCAGCTTGAGGAGGGGATCATTTTCGGATACGCAGTATTTT.

The gene calls are TRBV25-1 and TRBJ2-5; D may be TRBD2 (6 bases). The V gene lost 4 bases and the J gene lost 5 bases, with 14 bases spanning the gap. This CDR3 comprises 14 residues. CDR1 and CDR2 (germline): MGHDK, SYGVNS. As DNA, the CDR3 is TGTGCCAGCAGTGGGAATTTTCGGGGGGAGACCCAGTACTTC. Amino acids: CASSGNFRGETQYF.

V usage is TRBV5-6 and J usage is TRBJ1-5; D is ambiguous. This CDR3 region has 12 residues. Trimming shortened V by 2 bases and J by 1 base, and 1 base separated the two germline ends. Germline V gene data show CDR1 as SGHDT and CDR2 as YYEEEE. CDR3 residues: CASSFSNQPQHF. CDR3 bases: TGTGCCAGCAGCTTCAGCAATCAGCCCCAGCATTTT.

The chain employs TRBV30 and TRBJ1-1, with 7 bases that match TRBD1. Germline assignment: CDR1 GTSNPN and CDR2 SVGIG (reference sequence). CDR3 size: 13 residues. V lost 4 bases and J lost 3; bases outside the gene matches: 5. The CDR3: CAWKTGWDTEAFF. The DNA for the CDR3 is TGTGCCTGGAAGACAGGGTGGGACACTGAAGCTTTCTTT.

V is TRBV4-3 and J is TRBJ2-7; 7 bases fit TRBD1. The CDR3 has 15 residues. Trimming at V came to 0 bases and at J to 4 bases, leaving 6 bases not matched to a gene. Germline assignment: CDR1 LGHNA and CDR2 YSLEER. The CDR3 here is CASSQDQGQKYEQYF. The CDR3 nucleotides read TGCGCCAGCAGCCAAGATCAGGGACAGAAGTACGAGCAGTACTTC.

The rearrangement joins TRBV29-1 to TRBJ1-2; tentative D call: TRBD1 (5 bases). V lost 4 bases and J lost 7, with 13 bases in between. Per the germline V gene, CDR1 is SQVTM and CDR2 is ANQGSEA. The CDR3 totals 12 residues. Written as DNA, the CDR3 is TGCAGCGTTGCCAGGGCGGAAGCTGGCTACACCTTC. It translates to CSVARAEAGYTF.